The 26 T cell receptor beta chains below were found in one sample sequenced in a study of control samples from healthy donors and cancer patients. Measured with immunoSEQ multiplex PCR; TCRdb has only the in-frame clones, and not every one. Of some 130,000 clones in the sample, about 95% were seen once. Sequences were obtained from blood. These receptors were collected from a man younger than 40 in good health.

The chain has TRBV19 and TRBJ2-1; 8 nucleotides align to TRBD2. This CDR3 contains 15 residues. Germline V CDR1 and CDR2: LNHDA, SQIVND (reference sequence). V lost 3 bases and J lost 5; bases outside the gene matches: 6. CDR3 bases: TGTGCCAGTAGTATTACCGGGACTAGTCACAATGAGCAGTTCTTC. This gives the protein CASSITGTSHNEQFF.

The chain is built from TRBV27 and TRBJ1-1; TRBD1 might be the D (5 bases). The CDR3 totals 13 residues. Trimming took 3 bases from V and 8 from J, leaving 13 bases between them. Germline values: CDR1 MNHEY, CDR2 SMNVEV (reference sequence). For the CDR3, the DNA is TGTGCCAGCAGTTTTAGACAGCCTAGAGAAGCTTTCTTT. It encodes CASSFRQPREAFF.

J is TRBJ1-1 and V is TRBV7-8; 8 bases line up with TRBD1. The CDR3 is 15 amino acids. The germline V gene encodes CDR1 SGHVS and CDR2 FQNEAQ. Unmatched junction bases numbered 8, after V lost 5 bases and J lost 3 bases. CDR3 sequence reads: CASSLTGTGDTEAFF. The CDR3 DNA follows: TGTGCCAGCAGCCTTACAGGGACAGGCGACACTGAAGCTTTCTTT.

V and J are TRBV7-2 and TRBJ1-5; D gene uncertain. V lost 5 bases and J 3 bases, leaving 8 bases between the germline ends. The CDR3 consists of 13 residues. Germline V CDR1 and CDR2: SGHTA, FQGNSA. The CDR3 DNA reads as TGTGCCAGCAGCCCGCGGGTCAATCAGCCCCAGCATTTT. Residues: CASSPRVNQPQHF.

This chain joins TRBV21-1 and TRBJ1-2; the table assigns TRBD1, which was not confirmed against the DNA. TRBV21-1 is noted as a pseudogene. The CDR3 loop spans 15 amino acids. CDR3 coding DNA: TGTGCCAGCAGCGCACACAGACAGGGTGGGAGAGGCTACACCTTC. Translation: CASSAHRQGGRGYTF.

This chain uses TRBV7-2 with TRBJ2-7; the match to TRBD2 covers 8 bases. The CDR3 spans 15 residues. V shed 4 bases and J 9 bases; nucleotides not matched to a gene: 14. Germline V CDR1 and CDR2: SGHTA, FQGNSA. The CDR3 region is CASSSGLVSQWGQYF. CDR3 coding DNA: TGTGCCAGCAGCTCGGGACTAGTATCTCAGTGGGGGCAGTACTTC.

The chain has TRBV4-1 and TRBJ2-7, with 8 bases aligning to TRBD1. Unmatched junction bases numbered 10, after V lost 3 bases and J lost 0 bases. Germline V lookup: CDR1 MGHRA, CDR2 YSYEKL. The CDR3 is 17 residues long. Written as DNA, the CDR3 is TGCGCCAGCAGCCAGCCTCCCGGGACAGGCTTCTCCTACGAGCAGTACTTC. This codes for CASSQPPGTGFSYEQYF.

The chain is built from TRBV10-3 and TRBJ1-4, with D maybe TRBD1 (5 bases). CDR3 size: 12 residues. Looked up from germline, CDR1 is ENHRY and CDR2 is SYGVKD. The V end was cut by 11 bases, the J end by 6 bases, with 13 bases between. Here the CDR3 reads CAVSGTDEKLFF. The CDR3 DNA follows: TGTGCCGTCTCCGGGACCGATGAAAAACTGTTTTTT.

This chain uses TRBV5-1 with TRBJ1-1, with D possibly matching TRBD1 (5 bases). The CDR3 length is 15 residues. The germline gives CDR1 SGHRS, CDR2 YFSETQ. The V and J ends lost 0 bases and 2 bases respectively, with 11 bases between them. CDR3 region: CASSLAAGGNTEAFF. DNA for the CDR3: TGCGCCAGCAGCTTGGCGGCCGGGGGAAACACTGAAGCTTTCTTT.

This chain joins TRBV9 and TRBJ2-7; weak D call: TRBD1 (6 bases). Germline CDR1 and CDR2: SGDLS and YYNGEE. The CDR3 covers 14 residues. Between the trimmed V and J ends, which lost 4 bases and 1 base, there was a span of 12 bases. DNA of the CDR3: TGTGCCAGCAGCCAAGGACAGATTTCCTACGAGCAGTACTTC. Its protein is CASSQGQISYEQYF.

This chain connects TRBV10-3 to TRBJ2-5; D could derive from TRBD1 or TRBD2 (5 bases each). This CDR3 has 13 residues. Trimming cost V 8 bases and J 2 bases, with 12 bases left between them. Germline CDR1 ENHRY, CDR2 SYGVKD. The CDR3 sequence: CAIGGRGQETQYF. CDR3 bases: TGTGCCATCGGGGGTAGAGGACAAGAGACCCAGTACTTC.

The rearrangement uses TRBV2 and TRBJ1-5; maybe TRBD1 (6 bases). The length of the CDR3 is 15 residues. Germline V gives CDR1 SNHLY, CDR2 FYNNEI. Deletions cut 3 bases from V and 2 bases from J, with 11 bases between. The CDR3 protein is CASSDRGSGNQPQHF. The CDR3 coding sequence is TGTGCCAGCAGTGACAGGGGATCGGGCAATCAGCCCCAGCATTTT.

The chain's CDR3 is CASGSSEDTEAFF. CDR3 in DNA: TGTGCTAGTGGTTCGTCGGAGGACACTGAAGCTTTCTTT. V gene TRBV12-5 combines with J gene TRBJ1-1; no clear D gene. CDR1 and CDR2 (germline): LGHNT, FRNRAP. The CDR3 is 13 residues long. V lost 4 bases and J 3 bases, leaving 9 bases between the germline ends. Combining the CDR3 with reference TRBV12-5 and TRBJ1-1 gives the whole variable domain DARVTQTPRHKVTEMGQEVTMRCQPILGHNTVFWYRQTMMQGLELLAYFRNRAPLDDSGMPKDRFSAEMPDATLATLKIQPSEPRDSAVYFCASGSSEDTEAFFGQGTRLTVV.

The V gene is TRBV4-1, the J gene TRBJ1-5; D unresolved. CDR1 and CDR2 from the germline V gene are MGHRA and YSYEKL. Between the trimmed V and J ends, which lost 1 base and 3 bases, there was a span of 10 bases. CDR3 length: 15 amino acids. This CDR3 reads CASSQVLIPNQPQHF. CDR3 DNA: TGCGCCAGCAGCCAAGTCCTCATTCCCAATCAGCCCCAGCATTTT.

The chain is built from TRBV2 and TRBJ2-1; D perhaps matches TRBD1 (6 bases). The germline gives CDR1 SNHLY, CDR2 FYNNEI. V was shortened by 10 bases and J by 7 bases, with 20 bases between the two germline ends. CDR3 length: 14 residues. Written as DNA, the CDR3 is TGTGCCAATCCGGGACAAAAATTTCGTAATGAGCAGTTCTTC. Protein: CANPGQKFRNEQFF.

This clone was detected only once. V and J are TRBV10-3 and TRBJ1-4; maybe TRBD1 (6 bases). The germline gives CDR1 ENHRY, CDR2 SYGVKD. The CDR3 spans 12 residues. V was clipped by 10 bases and J by 8 bases, with 14 bases between them. The CDR3 sequence: CATQGFREKLFF. CDR3 bases: TGTGCCACCCAGGGGTTTCGAGAAAAACTGTTTTTT.

The gene calls are TRBV7-2 and TRBJ2-1; TRBD2 aligns across 12 bases. V was clipped by 5 bases and J by 4 bases; unmatched bases: 6. The V gene's germline CDR1 is SGHTA and CDR2 FQGNSA. This CDR3 has 16 residues. CDR3 sequence: CASSKRTSGEYNEQFF. The CDR3 nucleotides read TGTGCCAGCAGCAAACGGACTAGCGGGGAGTACAATGAGCAGTTCTTC.

The rearrangement uses TRBV9 and TRBJ2-1; D is perhaps TRBD1 or TRBD2 (5 bases each). Germline CDR1 SGDLS, CDR2 YYNGEE. The V and J ends lost 1 base and 5 bases respectively, with 13 bases between them. The CDR3 is 15 residues long. The CDR3 bases are TGTGCCAGCAGCGTACTCCGGGGCCCACACAATGAGCAGTTCTTC. Translated: CASSVLRGPHNEQFF. Using reference TRBV9 and TRBJ2-1 for the parts outside the CDR3, the full variable domain is DSGVTQTPKHLITATGQRVTLRCSPRSGDLSVYWYQQSLDQGLQFLIQYYNGEERAKGNILERFSAQQFPDLHSELNLSSLELGDSALYFCASSVLRGPHNEQFFGPGTRLTVL.

The chain carries TRBV21-1 and TRBJ1-2. TRBV21-1 is given as a pseudogene. The CDR3 spans 12 residues. The CDR3 loop is CASSKGDYGYTF. For the CDR3, the DNA is TGTGCCAGCAGCAAAGGGGACTATGGCTACACCTTC.

The J gene is TRBJ1-1, the V gene TRBV19; D possibly corresponds to TRBD1 (5 bases). With 8 bases removed from V and 5 bases from J, the gap between germline ends came to 12 bases. The CDR3 extends over 12 amino acids. Per germline, CDR1 LNHDA and CDR2 SQIVND (reference sequence). CDR3 DNA: TGTGCCAGTGCAGGGTCGGGGACTGAAGCTTTCTTT. It specifies CASAGSGTEAFF.

CDR3 residues: CASSSQTDQPQHF. CDR3 DNA sequence: TGTGCCAGCAGTTCCCAGACAGATCAGCCCCAGCATTTT. The V gene is TRBV12-3 or TRBV12-4, the J gene TRBJ1-5; TRBD1 might be the D (5 bases). Trimming stripped 4 bases from V and 5 bases from J, with 9 bases between. The CDR3 length is 13 residues.

V and J are TRBV5-5 and TRBJ1-1, with D possibly matching TRBD1 (6 bases). This CDR3 comprises 14 residues. Germline V lookup: CDR1 SGHKS, CDR2 YYEKEE (reference sequence). The ends were cut back, 4 bases at V and 6 bases at J, with 16 bases in the middle. This chain's CDR3 is CASSQYTGYAEAFF. The CDR3 region has the DNA TGTGCCAGCAGCCAGTATACAGGGTACGCTGAAGCTTTCTTT.

This clone was seen a single time. The rearrangement joins TRBV4-3 to TRBJ2-7; 12 nucleotides line up with TRBD2. The V and J ends lost 5 bases and 2 bases, in that order; junction bases with no gene match: 4. Germline CDR1 is LGHNA and CDR2 is YSLEER. The CDR3 has 15 amino acids. The CDR3 is CASSWASGGAYEQYF. DNA for the CDR3: TGCGCCAGCAGCTGGGCTAGCGGGGGGGCCTACGAGCAGTACTTC.

This clone was observed a few times. The V and J genes are TRBV6-2 or TRBV6-3 and TRBJ1-1, with 8 bases identical to TRBD1. Germline CDR1 and CDR2: MNHEY and SVGEGT. This CDR3 has 14 residues. Losses at the gene ends were 5 bases for V and 4 bases for J; bases not matched to a gene: 6. The CDR3, as DNA: TGTGCCAGCAGTCAGACAGGGGTGTCCACTGAAGCTTTCTTT. Amino acids: CASSQTGVSTEAFF.

Only one count was recorded for this clone. The V call is TRBV27, the J call TRBJ2-7, with 9 bases identical to TRBD1. The CDR3 totals 15 residues. Germline lookup yields CDR1 MNHEY and CDR2 SMNVEV (reference sequence). The J segment lost 6 bases and the V segment lost 5 bases, leaving 11 bases of the junction unmatched. The chain's CDR3 is CASSATGTGFTEQYF. The CDR3, as DNA: TGTGCCAGCAGTGCCACCGGGACAGGGTTTACCGAGCAGTACTTC.

The rearrangement joins TRBV4-3 to TRBJ1-2; D unresolved. Germline V lookup: CDR1 LGHNA, CDR2 YSLEER. This CDR3 spans 15 amino acids. Trimming cost V 0 bases and J 10 bases, with 18 bases left between them. CDR3 coding DNA: TGCGCCAGCAGCCAAGAGTGGGCCGGAGCTCGCCACTACACCTTC. This codes for CASSQEWAGARHYTF.